Detailed here is one T cell receptor (beta chain). Its antigen is unidentified. This sample is part of a study of shared clonotypes between healthy human individuals. The germline gives CDR1 SGHDN, CDR2 FVKESK. Between the trimmed V and J ends, which lost 4 bases and 10 bases, there was a span of 14 bases. There are 13 residues in the CDR3. Study-wide results and limits: Around 5% was the fraction of naive CD4 clonotypes found shared across several donors. Shared clonotypes across all four donors exceeded non-shared ones in generation probability.

The material for each subset, its genomic DNA, was split evenly across several immunoSEQ plates. Sequencing used immunoSEQ multiplex PCR; TCRdb keeps in-frame clones, though not all of them. The sample holds about 2.3 million clones, over 85% seen once. This TCR came from a man aged 18 to 29 in good health. Some clones in this sample may be carry-over from other donors' samples. The chain combines TRBV14 with TRBJ2-1; D gene unclear. Sequencing input: naive CD4+ T cells from PBMCs. Subset given: CD45RA+ positively selected. The CDR3 here is CASSLRRPGEQFF. The CDR3 DNA reads TGTGCCAGCAGCCTCCGACGCCCCGGGGAGCAGTTCTTC.